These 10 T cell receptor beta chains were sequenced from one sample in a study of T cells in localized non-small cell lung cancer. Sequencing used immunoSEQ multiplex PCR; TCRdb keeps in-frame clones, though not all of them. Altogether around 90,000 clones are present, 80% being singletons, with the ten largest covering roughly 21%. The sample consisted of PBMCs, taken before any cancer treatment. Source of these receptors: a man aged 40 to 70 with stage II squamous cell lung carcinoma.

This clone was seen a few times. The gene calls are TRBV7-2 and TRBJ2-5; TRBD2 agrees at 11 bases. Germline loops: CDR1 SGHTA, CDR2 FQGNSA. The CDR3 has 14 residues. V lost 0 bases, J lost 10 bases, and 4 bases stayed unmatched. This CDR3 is CASSLASGGAFQYF. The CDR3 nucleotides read TGTGCCAGCAGCTTAGCTAGCGGGGGGGCCTTCCAGTACTTC.

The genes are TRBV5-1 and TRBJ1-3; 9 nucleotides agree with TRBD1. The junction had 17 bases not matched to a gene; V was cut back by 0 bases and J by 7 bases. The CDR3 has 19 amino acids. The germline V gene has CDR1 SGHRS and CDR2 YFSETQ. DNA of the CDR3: TGCGCCAGCAGCTTGGAAGGAGAGTTGGACAGGGGTACGTCGAACACCATATATTTT. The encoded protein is CASSLEGELDRGTSNTIYF. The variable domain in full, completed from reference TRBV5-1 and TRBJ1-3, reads KAGVTQTPRYLIKTRGQQVTLSCSPISGHRSVSWYQQTPGQGLQFLFEYFSETQRNKGNFPGRFSGRQFSNSRSEMNVSTLELGDSALYLCASSLEGELDRGTSNTIYFGEGSWLTVV.

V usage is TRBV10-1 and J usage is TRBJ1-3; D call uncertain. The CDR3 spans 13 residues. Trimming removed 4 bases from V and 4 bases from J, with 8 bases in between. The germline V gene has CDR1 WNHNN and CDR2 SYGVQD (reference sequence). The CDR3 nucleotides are TGCGCCAGCAGTGGGGGTTTCGGAAACACCATATATTTT. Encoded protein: CASSGGFGNTIYF.

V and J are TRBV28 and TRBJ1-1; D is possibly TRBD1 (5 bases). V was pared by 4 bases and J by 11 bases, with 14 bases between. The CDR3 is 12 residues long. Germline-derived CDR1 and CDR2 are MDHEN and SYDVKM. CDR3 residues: CASSSGPTMAFF. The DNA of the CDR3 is TGTGCCAGCAGTTCGGGACCGACGATGGCTTTCTTT.

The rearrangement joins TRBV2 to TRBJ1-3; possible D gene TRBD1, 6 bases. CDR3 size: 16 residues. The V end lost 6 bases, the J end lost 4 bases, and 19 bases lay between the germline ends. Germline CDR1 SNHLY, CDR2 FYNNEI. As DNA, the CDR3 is TGTGCCAGCAGGAAGGGGCAGGGGATTACCGGAAACACCATATATTTT. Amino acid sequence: CASRKGQGITGNTIYF.

The DNA of the CDR3 is TGCAGCGTACTCCGTCTGACTGGCGGGGAGCTGTTTTTT. This codes for CSVLRLTGGELFF. The genes are TRBV29-1 and TRBJ2-2; D is undetermined. Germline lookup yields CDR1 SQVTM and CDR2 ANQGSEA. The CDR3 contains 13 residues. Trimming left V 6 bases short and J 7 bases short, with 15 bases between.

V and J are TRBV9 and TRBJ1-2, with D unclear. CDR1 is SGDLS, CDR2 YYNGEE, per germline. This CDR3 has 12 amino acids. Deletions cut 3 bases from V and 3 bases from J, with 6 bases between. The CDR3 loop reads CASSEGYYGYTF. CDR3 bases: TGTGCCAGCAGCGAAGGGTACTATGGCTACACCTTC.

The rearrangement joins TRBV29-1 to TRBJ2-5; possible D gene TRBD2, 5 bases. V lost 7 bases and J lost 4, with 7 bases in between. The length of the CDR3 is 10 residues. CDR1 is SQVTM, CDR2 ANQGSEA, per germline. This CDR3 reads CSAGGETQYF. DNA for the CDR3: TGCAGCGCCGGAGGAGAGACCCAGTACTTC.

DNA for the CDR3: TGTGCCAGCAGTCGACAGGGCATGAACACTGAAGCTTTCTTT. Encoded protein: CASSRQGMNTEAFF. The chain combines TRBV2 with TRBJ1-1, with 7 bases lining up with TRBD1. V shed 5 bases, J shed 0 bases, and the junction held 3 bases outside the gene matches. The CDR3 is 14 residues long. Germline assignment: CDR1 SNHLY and CDR2 FYNNEI.

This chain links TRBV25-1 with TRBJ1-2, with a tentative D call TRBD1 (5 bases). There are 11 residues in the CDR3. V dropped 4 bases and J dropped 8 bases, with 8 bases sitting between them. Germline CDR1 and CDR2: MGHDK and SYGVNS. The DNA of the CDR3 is TGTGCCAGCAGTGCAGGGTCCGGCTACACCTTC. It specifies CASSAGSGYTF.